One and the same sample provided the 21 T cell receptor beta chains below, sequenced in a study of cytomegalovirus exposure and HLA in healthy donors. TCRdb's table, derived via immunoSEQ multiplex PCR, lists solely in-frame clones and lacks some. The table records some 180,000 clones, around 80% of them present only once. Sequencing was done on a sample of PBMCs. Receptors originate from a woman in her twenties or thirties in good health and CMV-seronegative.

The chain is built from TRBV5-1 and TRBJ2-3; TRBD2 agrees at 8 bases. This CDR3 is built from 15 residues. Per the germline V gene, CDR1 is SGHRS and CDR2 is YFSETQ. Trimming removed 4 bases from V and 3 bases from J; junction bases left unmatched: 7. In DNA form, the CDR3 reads TGCGCCAGCAGCCTACAAAGCGGGGGAACAGATACGCAGTATTTT. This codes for CASSLQSGGTDTQYF. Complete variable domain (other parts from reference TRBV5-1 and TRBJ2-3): KAGVTQTPRYLIKTRGQQVTLSCSPISGHRSVSWYQQTPGQGLQFLFEYFSETQRNKGNFPGRFSGRQFSNSRSEMNVSTLELGDSALYLCASSLQSGGTDTQYFGPGTRLTVL.

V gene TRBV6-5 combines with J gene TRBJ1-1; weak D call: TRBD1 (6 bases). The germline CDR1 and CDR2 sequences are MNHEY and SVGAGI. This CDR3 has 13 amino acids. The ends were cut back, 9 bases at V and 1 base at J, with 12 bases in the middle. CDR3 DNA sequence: TGTGCCAGTTCCGACAGGTGGAACACTGAAGCTTTCTTT. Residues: CASSDRWNTEAFF.

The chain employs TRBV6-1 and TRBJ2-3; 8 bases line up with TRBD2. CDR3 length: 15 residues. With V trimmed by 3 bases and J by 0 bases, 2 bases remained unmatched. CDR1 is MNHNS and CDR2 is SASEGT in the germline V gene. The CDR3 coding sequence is TGTGCCAGCAGTGAGCTAGCGGGCAGCACAGATACGCAGTATTTT. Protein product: CASSELAGSTDTQYF.

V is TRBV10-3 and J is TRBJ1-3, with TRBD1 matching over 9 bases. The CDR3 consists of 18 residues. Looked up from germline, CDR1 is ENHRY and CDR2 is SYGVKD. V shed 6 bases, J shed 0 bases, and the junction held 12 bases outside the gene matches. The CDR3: CAIRPGQGALSSGNTIYF. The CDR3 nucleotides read TGTGCCATCAGGCCGGGACAGGGCGCCCTCAGCTCTGGAAACACCATATATTTT.

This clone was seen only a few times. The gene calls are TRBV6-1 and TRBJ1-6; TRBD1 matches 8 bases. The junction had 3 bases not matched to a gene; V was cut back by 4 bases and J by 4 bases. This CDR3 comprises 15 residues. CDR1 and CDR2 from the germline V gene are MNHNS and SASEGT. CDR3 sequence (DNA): TGTGCCAGCAGTGGGGACAGGCGATATAATTCACCCCTCCACTTT. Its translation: CASSGDRRYNSPLHF.

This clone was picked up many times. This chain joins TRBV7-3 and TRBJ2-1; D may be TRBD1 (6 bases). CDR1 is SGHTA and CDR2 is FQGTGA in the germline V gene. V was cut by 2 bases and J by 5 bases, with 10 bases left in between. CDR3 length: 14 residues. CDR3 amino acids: CASSLGQGHNEQFF. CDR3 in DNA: TGTGCCAGCAGCTTAGGGCAGGGGCACAATGAGCAGTTCTTC.

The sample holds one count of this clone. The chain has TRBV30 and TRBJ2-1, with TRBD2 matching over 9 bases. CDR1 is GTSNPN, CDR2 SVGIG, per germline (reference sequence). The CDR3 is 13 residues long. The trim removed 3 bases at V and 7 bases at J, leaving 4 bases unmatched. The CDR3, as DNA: TGTGCCTGGAGCGGCGGGGGGGCAAATGAGCAGTTCTTC. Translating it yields CAWSGGGANEQFF.

The CDR3, as DNA: TGTGCCAGCAGCTTAGGAGGAGGGAATGAAAAACTGTTTTTT. It yields the protein CASSLGGGNEKLFF. The chain is built from TRBV7-9 and TRBJ1-4; unclear D gene. CDR1 SEHNR and CDR2 FQNEAQ come from the germline V gene (reference sequence). The CDR3 runs to 14 residues. V was clipped by 1 base and J by 5 bases, with 8 bases between them.

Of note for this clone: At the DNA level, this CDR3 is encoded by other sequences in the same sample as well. The CDR3 is CASSLEAASYEQYF. CDR3 DNA sequence: TGCGCCAGCAGCTTGGAGGCGGCATCCTACGAGCAGTACTTC. This chain connects TRBV5-1 to TRBJ2-7; no definite D call. Trimming stripped 0 bases from V and 1 base from J, with 8 bases between. The CDR3 loop spans 14 amino acids. From germline, CDR1 is SGHRS and CDR2 YFSETQ.

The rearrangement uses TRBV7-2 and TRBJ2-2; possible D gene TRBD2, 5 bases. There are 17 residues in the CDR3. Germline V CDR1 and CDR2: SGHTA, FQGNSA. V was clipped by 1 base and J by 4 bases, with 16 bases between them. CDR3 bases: TGTGCCAGCAGCTTAGGCTCGACGCGGGCGGGCACCGGGGAGCTGTTTTTT. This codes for CASSLGSTRAGTGELFF. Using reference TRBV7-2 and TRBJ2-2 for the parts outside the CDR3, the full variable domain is GAGVSQSPSNKVTEKGKDVELRCDPISGHTALYWYRQSLGQGLEFLIYFQGNSAPDKSGLPSDRFSAERTGGSVSTLTIQRTQQEDSAVYLCASSLGSTRAGTGELFFGEGSRLTVL.

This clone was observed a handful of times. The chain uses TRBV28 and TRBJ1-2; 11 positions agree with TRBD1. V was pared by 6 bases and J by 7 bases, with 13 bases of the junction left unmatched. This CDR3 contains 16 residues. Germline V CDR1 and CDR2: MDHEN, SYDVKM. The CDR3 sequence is CASRLAGTGGKGGYTF. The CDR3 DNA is TGTGCCAGCAGGCTAGCAGGGACAGGGGGTAAGGGTGGCTACACCTTC.

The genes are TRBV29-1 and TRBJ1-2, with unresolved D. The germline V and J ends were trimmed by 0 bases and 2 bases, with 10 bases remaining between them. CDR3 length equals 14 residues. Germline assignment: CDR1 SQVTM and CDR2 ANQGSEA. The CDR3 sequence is CSVEDRNTNYGYTF. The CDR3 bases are TGCAGCGTTGAAGATCGAAACACCAACTATGGCTACACCTTC.

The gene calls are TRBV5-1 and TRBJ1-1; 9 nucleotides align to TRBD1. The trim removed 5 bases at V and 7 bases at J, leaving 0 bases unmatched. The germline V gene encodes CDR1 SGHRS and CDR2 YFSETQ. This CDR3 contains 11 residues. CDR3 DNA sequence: TGCGCCAGCAGGGACAGGGGTGAAGCTTTCTTT. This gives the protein CASRDRGEAFF.

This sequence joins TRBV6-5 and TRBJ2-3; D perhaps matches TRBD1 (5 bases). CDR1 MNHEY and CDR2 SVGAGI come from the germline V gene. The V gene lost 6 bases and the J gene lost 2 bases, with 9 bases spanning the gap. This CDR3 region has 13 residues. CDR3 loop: CASRQAYTDTQYF. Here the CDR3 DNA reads TGTGCCAGCAGACAGGCTTACACAGATACGCAGTATTTT.

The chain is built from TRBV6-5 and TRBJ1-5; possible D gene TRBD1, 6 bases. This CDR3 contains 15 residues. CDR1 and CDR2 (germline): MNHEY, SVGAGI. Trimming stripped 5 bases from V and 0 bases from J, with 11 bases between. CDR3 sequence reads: CASSLLQGSNQPQHF. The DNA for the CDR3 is TGTGCCAGCAGTCTTTTACAGGGTAGCAATCAGCCCCAGCATTTT.

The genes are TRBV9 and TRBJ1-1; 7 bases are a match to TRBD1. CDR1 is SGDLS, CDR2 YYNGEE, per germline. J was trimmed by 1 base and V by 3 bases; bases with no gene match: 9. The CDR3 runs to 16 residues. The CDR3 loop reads CASSEQTGVRNTEAFF. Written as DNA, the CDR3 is TGTGCCAGCAGCGAACAAACAGGGGTAAGGAACACTGAAGCTTTCTTT.

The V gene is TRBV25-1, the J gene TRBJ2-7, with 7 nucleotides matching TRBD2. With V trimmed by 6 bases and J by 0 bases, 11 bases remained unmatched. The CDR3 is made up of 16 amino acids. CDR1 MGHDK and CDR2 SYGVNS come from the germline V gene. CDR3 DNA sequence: TGTGCCAGCAGACCTACCACTAGCGTGATCTCCTACGAGCAGTACTTC. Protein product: CASRPTTSVISYEQYF.

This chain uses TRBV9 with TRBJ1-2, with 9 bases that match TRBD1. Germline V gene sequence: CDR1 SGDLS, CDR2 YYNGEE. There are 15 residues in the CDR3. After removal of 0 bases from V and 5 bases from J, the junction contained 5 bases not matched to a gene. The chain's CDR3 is CASSVDNRGPYGYTF. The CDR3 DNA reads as TGTGCCAGCAGCGTAGACAACAGGGGGCCTTATGGCTACACCTTC.

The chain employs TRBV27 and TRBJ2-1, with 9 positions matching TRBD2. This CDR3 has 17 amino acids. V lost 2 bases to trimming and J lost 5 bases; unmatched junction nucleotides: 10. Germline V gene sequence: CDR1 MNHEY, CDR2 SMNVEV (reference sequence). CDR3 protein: CASSLTFGTSLHNEQFF. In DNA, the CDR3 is TGTGCCAGCAGTTTAACCTTCGGGACTAGCCTTCACAATGAGCAGTTCTTC.

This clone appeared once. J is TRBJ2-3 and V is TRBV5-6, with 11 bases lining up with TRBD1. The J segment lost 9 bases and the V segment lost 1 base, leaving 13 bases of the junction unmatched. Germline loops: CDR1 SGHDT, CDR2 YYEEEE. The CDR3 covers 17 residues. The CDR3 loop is CASSLRRTGGLLSTQYF. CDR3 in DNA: TGTGCCAGCAGCTTGCGAAGGACAGGGGGCTTGTTGAGCACGCAGTATTTT.

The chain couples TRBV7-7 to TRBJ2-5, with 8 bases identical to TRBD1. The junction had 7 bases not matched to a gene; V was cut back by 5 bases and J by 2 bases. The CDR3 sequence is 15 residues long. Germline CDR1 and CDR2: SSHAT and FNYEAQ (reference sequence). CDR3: CASSGGTGPQETQYF. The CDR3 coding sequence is TGTGCCAGCAGCGGGGGGACAGGACCACAAGAGACCCAGTACTTC.